What follows are 3 T cell receptor beta chains derived from one specimen sequenced in a study of OX40 agonist ivuxolimab in advanced cancers. Profiled with immunoSEQ multiplex PCR; TCRdb holds only in-frame clones, not every one. The repertoire consists of about 160,000 clones, with 94% occurring once and the leading ten covering about 0.31%. The material was CD4+ or CD8+ T cells sorted from blood, obtained in a trial of the OX40 agonist ivuxolimab. These receptors were obtained from an adult with an advanced solid tumor such as melanoma, head and neck, liver or kidney cancer.

The genes are TRBV6-6 and TRBJ2-7; D remains unclear. Per germline, CDR1 MNHNY and CDR2 SVGAGI (reference sequence). This CDR3 spans 11 amino acids. Trimming took 6 bases from V and 6 from J, leaving 9 bases between them. The DNA for the CDR3 is TGTGCCAGCAGCAGCTGGCGCGAGCAGTACTTC. Protein: CASSSWREQYF.

The CDR3 nucleotides are TGTGCCAGCAGCTTTAGTAGAGGGGCGGATACGCAGTATTTT. Residues: CASSFSRGADTQYF. The rearrangement links TRBV5-8 to TRBJ2-3; D tentatively reads TRBD1 or TRBD2 (5 bases each). Trimming shortened V by 2 bases and J by 6 bases, and 13 bases separated the two germline ends. Looked up from germline, CDR1 is SGHTS and CDR2 is YDEGEE. This CDR3 spans 14 amino acids.

The chain employs TRBV2 and TRBJ2-7, with TRBD1 as a possible D gene (5 bases). V lost 6 bases to trimming and J lost 6 bases, with 12 bases between them. The germline CDR1 and CDR2 sequences are SNHLY and FYNNEI. The CDR3 has 12 amino acids. The CDR3 nucleotides read TGTGCCAGCAGACTTCAGGGATTCGAGCAGTACTTC. Translating it yields CASRLQGFEQYF.